This T cell receptor (beta chain) was identified during a study of T-cell memory formation after mild COVID-19. Looking at the study overall: The study found TCR clusters largely donor specific.

There are many counts of this clonotype. TCRdb fed the 5' RACE reads into MiXCR, producing one record per CDR3 protein. Of about 290,000 distinct CDR3 sequences detected, approximately 15% appear once; the ten largest clones hold 22%. This TCR derives from a man between 18 and 29 years old who had mild COVID-19 (a few samples of this study predate the infection). Cell type and time point are not known. Sequenced material: PBMCs or a T cell subset sorted from them (not recorded which).

CDR3 nucleotide sequence: TGTGCCAGCAGAGGCATCCCCTATGGCTACACCTTC. This sequence encodes CASRGIPYGYTF. The V gene is TRBV6-5, the J gene TRBJ1-2; D is ambiguous. CDR3 length: 12 residues. The germline gives CDR1 MNHEY, CDR2 SVGAGI. Trimming removed 6 bases from V and 4 bases from J, with 9 bases in between.